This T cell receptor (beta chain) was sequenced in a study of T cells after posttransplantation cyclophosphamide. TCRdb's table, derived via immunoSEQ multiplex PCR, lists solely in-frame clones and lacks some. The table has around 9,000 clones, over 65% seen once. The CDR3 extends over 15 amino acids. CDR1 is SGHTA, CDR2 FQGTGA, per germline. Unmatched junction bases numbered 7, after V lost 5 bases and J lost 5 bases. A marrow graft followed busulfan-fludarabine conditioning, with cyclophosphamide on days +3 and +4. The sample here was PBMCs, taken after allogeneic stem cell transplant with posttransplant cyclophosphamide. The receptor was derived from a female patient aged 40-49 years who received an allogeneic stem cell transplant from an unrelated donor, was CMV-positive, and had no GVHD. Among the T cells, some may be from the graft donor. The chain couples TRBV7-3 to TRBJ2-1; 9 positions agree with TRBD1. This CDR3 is CASSPDRGGDNEQFF. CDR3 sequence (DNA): TGTGCCAGCAGCCCGGACAGGGGAGGGGACAATGAGCAGTTCTTC.